This T cell receptor beta chain derives from a study of Tregs in tolerant kidney transplant recipients. As concerns this clone: Its antigen is currently unknown.

The protocol was immunoSEQ multiplex PCR, while the TCRdb copy is restricted to in-frame clones and leaves out a portion. The top ten clones hold approximately 6% of a sample with around 11,000 clones, approximately 89% of them seen once. The V end lost 3 bases, the J end lost 0 bases, and 3 bases lay between the germline ends. Germline V gives CDR1 SGHNT, CDR2 YYREEE (reference sequence). This CDR3 region has 12 residues. The V call is TRBV5-4, the J call TRBJ1-2, with no clear D. The sample consisted of Tregs from blood cultured with allogeneic cells, taken before the transplant. This TCR was recovered from a human patient who received a combined kidney and bone marrow transplant. CDR3 loop: CASSSTNYGYTF. The CDR3 DNA sequence: TGTGCCAGCAGCTCCACTAACTATGGCTACACCTTC.